Shown below are 19 T cell receptor beta chains from a single sample sequenced in a study of vaccination and CD4 T cells after COVID-19. The Oncomine TCR Beta short-read assay was what sequenced the DNA obtained from cultured CD4+ T cells. TCRdb reprocessed the PCR reads with MiXCR, giving one entry per CDR3 protein. The data show about 20,000 distinct CDR3 sequences, approximately 53% seen once. Treatment denoted: approximately 9-day PBMC culture with coronavirus spike peptide pools or control peptides (ViraFEST assay). Their cognate antigens are unknown. Sequencing used CD4+ T cells from blood, cultured in vitro. The receptors come from a human donor who had recovered from COVID-19.

The chain joins TRBV12-3 or TRBV12-4 to TRBJ2-5, with D perhaps TRBD1 (5 bases). CDR3 length: 13 residues. Trimming took off 1 base at V and 2 bases at J, with 5 bases between the two ends. The CDR3 DNA sequence: TGTGCCAGCAGTTTAGGACAGCAAGAGACCCAGTACTTC. Translating it yields CASSLGQQETQYF.

J is TRBJ1-2 and V is TRBV28, with TRBD1 matching 7 bases. This CDR3 has 16 residues. Trimming at V came to 5 bases and at J to 2 bases, leaving 11 bases not matched to a gene. CDR1 and CDR2 (germline): MDHEN, SYDVKM. The CDR3 spells CASSPGGTQGNYGYTF. The CDR3 nucleotides are TGTGCCAGCAGTCCCGGGGGCACACAGGGGAACTATGGCTACACCTTC.

The chain is built from TRBV7-8 and TRBJ2-1; no clear D. The CDR3 extends over 14 amino acids. Trimming took off 5 bases at V and 4 bases at J, with 12 bases between the two ends. Germline V gene lookup returns CDR1 SGHVS and CDR2 FQNEAQ. The CDR3 sequence is CASSPSRVYNEQFF. DNA for the CDR3: TGTGCCAGCAGCCCTTCGAGAGTATACAATGAGCAGTTCTTC.

The chain joins TRBV7-9 to TRBJ1-3; TRBD1 matches 7 bases. Unmatched junction bases numbered 9, after V lost 5 bases and J lost 5 bases. CDR1 and CDR2 (germline): SEHNR, FQNEAQ (reference sequence). CDR3 length: 15 amino acids. The CDR3 DNA follows: TGTGCCAGCAGCCATGGGCAGGGGGTAAGAAACACCATATATTTT. Encoded protein: CASSHGQGVRNTIYF. The full variable domain, completed using reference TRBV7-9 and TRBJ1-3, is DTGVSQNPRHKITKRGQNVTFRCDPISEHNRLYWYRQTLGQGPEFLTYFQNEAQLEKSRLLSDRFSAERPKGSFSTLEIQRTEQGDSAMYLCASSHGQGVRNTIYFGEGSWLTVV.

By sample fraction, this clonotype is large. The chain recombines TRBV20-1 with TRBJ1-5; D remains ambiguous. Germline lookup yields CDR1 DFQATT and CDR2 SNEGSKA (reference sequence). The CDR3 has 14 amino acids. The V end lost 0 bases, the J end lost 0 bases, and 6 bases lay between the germline ends. CDR3 bases: TGCAGTGCTAGAGATCTCCATAGCAATCAGCCCCAGCATTTT. Translation gives CSARDLHSNQPQHF.

The chain is built from TRBV20-1 and TRBJ2-1; a possible D gene is TRBD1 (6 bases). There are 15 residues in the CDR3. Per the germline V gene, CDR1 is DFQATT and CDR2 is SNEGSKA (reference sequence). V was pared by 1 base and J by 4 bases, with 14 bases between. CDR3 in DNA: TGCAGTGCTAGAGTACAGGGACCATATTACAATGAGCAGTTCTTC. Its protein product is CSARVQGPYYNEQFF.

The V call is TRBV7-3, the J call TRBJ2-2, with 14 nucleotides matching TRBD2. Per germline, CDR1 SGHTA and CDR2 FQGTGA. This CDR3 comprises 17 residues. V gave up 4 bases and J gave up 4 bases; unmatched junction bases: 5. For the CDR3, the DNA is TGTGCCAGCAGCTCGGGACTAGCGGGAGTAGGCACCGGGGAGCTGTTTTTT. This sequence encodes CASSSGLAGVGTGELFF. The full variable domain, its missing parts supplied by reference TRBV7-3 and TRBJ2-2, is GAGVSQTPSNKVTEKGKYVELRCDPISGHTALYWYRQSLGQGPEFLIYFQGTGAADDSGLPNDRFFAVRPEGSVSTLKIQRTERGDSAVYLCASSSGLAGVGTGELFFGEGSRLTVL.

This chain connects TRBV20-1 to TRBJ1-5; 7 nucleotides match TRBD1. Per the germline V gene, CDR1 is DFQATT and CDR2 is SNEGSKA (reference sequence). The CDR3 totals 15 residues. V shed 3 bases and J 8 bases; nucleotides not matched to a gene: 13. The CDR3 nucleotides read TGCAGTGCTAGTACTATCGGAGACAGGGATAAGCCCCAGCATTTT. This sequence encodes CSASTIGDRDKPQHF.

The rearrangement uses TRBV20-1 and TRBJ2-1; TRBD2 aligns across 8 bases. The V gene's germline CDR1 is DFQATT and CDR2 SNEGSKA (reference sequence). With 0 bases clipped from V and 2 bases from J, the junction kept 3 bases outside the gene matches. The CDR3 spans 15 residues. The CDR3 DNA sequence: TGCAGTGCTAGAGACCCGGGAGGGGCCTACAATGAGCAGTTCTTC. Its protein product is CSARDPGGAYNEQFF.

A note on this clonotype: Sequence at one end of the junction differs from germline and may be a read error. The chain combines TRBV7-6 with TRBJ2-5, with D hard to call. Germline V gene sequence: CDR1 SGHVS, CDR2 FNYEAQ. This CDR3 has 13 amino acids. The CDR3 region is CASSLARRETRYF. The CDR3 coding sequence is TGTGCCAGCAGCTTAGCGCGGCGAGAGACCCGGTACTTC.

This clonotype was seen just once. The chain uses TRBV7-8 and TRBJ2-5; TRBD1 aligns across 9 bases. V trimming: 3 bases; J trimming: 5 bases; junction bases outside the gene matches: 7. The CDR3 extends over 15 amino acids. The germline V gene encodes CDR1 SGHVS and CDR2 FQNEAQ. CDR3 region: CASSFPGQGRETQYF. Written as DNA, the CDR3 is TGTGCCAGCAGCTTCCCGGGACAGGGTAGGGAGACCCAGTACTTC.

The chain has TRBV6-5 and TRBJ1-5; no clear D. The CDR3 is made up of 15 amino acids. Germline V lookup: CDR1 MNHEY, CDR2 SVGAGI. V lost 0 bases to trimming and J lost 5 bases, with 11 bases between them. CDR3 sequence reads: CASSYSSNRDQPQHF. For the CDR3, the DNA is TGTGCCAGCAGTTACTCGAGTAACCGGGATCAGCCCCAGCATTTT.

This clonotype was observed a few times. The chain is built from TRBV10-3 and TRBJ1-3; D not resolved. The CDR3 totals 13 residues. Germline V gives CDR1 ENHRY, CDR2 SYGVKD. V lost 8 bases and J lost 0, with 8 bases in between. CDR3 DNA sequence: TGTGCCATCTTAGTTGCCTCTGGAAACACCATATATTTT. The encoded protein is CAILVASGNTIYF.

V and J are TRBV7-2 and TRBJ2-2; 8 bases match TRBD1. V lost 4 bases and J lost 5; bases outside the gene matches: 3. CDR1 is SGHTA and CDR2 is FQGNSA in the germline V gene. The CDR3 consists of 14 residues. This CDR3 is CASSSQGGTGELFF. CDR3 DNA: TGTGCCAGCAGCTCACAGGGGGGAACCGGGGAGCTGTTTTTT.

This clonotype was seen a single time. V is TRBV7-3 and J is TRBJ2-1, with 9 bases identical to TRBD1. This CDR3 contains 14 residues. CDR1 is SGHTA, CDR2 FQGTGA, per germline. Trimming removed 3 bases from V and 10 bases from J; junction bases left unmatched: 7. The CDR3 region is CASSFSQGAQEQFF. The CDR3 DNA reads as TGTGCCAGCAGCTTTTCACAGGGGGCGCAGGAGCAGTTCTTC.

This clonotype was seen more than once but under ten times. The chain recombines TRBV30 with TRBJ2-7; possible D gene TRBD2, 6 bases. Germline V gives CDR1 GTSNPN, CDR2 SVGIG (reference sequence). The CDR3 is 11 amino acids. V lost 5 bases and J lost 2, with 7 bases in between. The CDR3 nucleotides read TGTGCCTGGGGGGGGACCTACGAGCAGTACTTC. Translation: CAWGGTYEQYF.

This clonotype was seen more than once but under ten times. The chain uses TRBV7-9 and TRBJ2-3; 9 bases fit TRBD1. The CDR3 has 13 residues. From germline, CDR1 is SEHNR and CDR2 FQNEAQ (reference sequence). V gave up 8 bases and J gave up 5 bases; unmatched junction bases: 5. The CDR3 reads CASEDRGIDTQYF. The DNA of the CDR3 is TGTGCCAGCGAGGACAGGGGAATAGATACGCAGTATTTT.

This chain connects TRBV20-1 to TRBJ1-1; no reliable D call. The V gene lost 3 bases and the J gene lost 7 bases, with 18 bases spanning the gap. CDR3 length equals 14 residues. CDR1 and CDR2 from the germline V gene are DFQATT and SNEGSKA (reference sequence). This chain's CDR3 is CSARDPKGSDEAFF. CDR3 bases: TGCAGTGCTAGGGACCCTAAGGGTAGTGATGAAGCTTTCTTT.

The chain recombines TRBV24-1 with TRBJ2-5, with 8 bases identical to TRBD1. Germline CDR1 and CDR2: KGHDR and SFDVKD. This CDR3 has 14 residues. The junction had 5 bases not matched to a gene; V was cut back by 4 bases and J by 5 bases. The CDR3 loop reads CATSEAGGAETQYF. As DNA, the CDR3 is TGTGCCACCAGTGAAGCAGGGGGCGCGGAGACCCAGTACTTC.